A single sample is the source of the 22 T cell receptor beta chains below, sequenced in a study of radiation and T cells in renal cell carcinoma. Time point described: blood 2 weeks post-SBRT. Treatment here: 15 Gy SBRT to primary tumor, nephrectomy 4 weeks later. Here immunoSEQ multiplex PCR was the method, and the copy in TCRdb shows in-frame clones only, minus some. The sample has roughly 130,000 clones, approximately 78% seen once. The specimen comprised blood, sampled from a patient whose treatment included radiotherapy and nephrectomy. The receptors shown here come from a woman aged 60-75 years with renal cell carcinoma.

J is TRBJ1-2 and V is TRBV30; a possible D gene is TRBD1 (5 bases). V lost 0 bases, J lost 7 bases, and 15 bases lay in between. Germline V gene data show CDR1 as GTSNPN and CDR2 as SVGIG (reference sequence). The CDR3 contains 14 residues. CDR3 residues: CAWSVSVRGVGYTF. CDR3 nucleotides: TGTGCCTGGAGTGTATCGGTTCGGGGCGTTGGCTACACCTTC. The variable domain in full, with the rest retrieved from reference TRBV30 and TRBJ1-2, is SQTIHQWPATLVQPVGSPLSLECTVEGTSNPNLYWYRQAAGRGLQLLFYSVGIGQISSEVPQNLSASRPQDRQFILSSKKLLLSDSGFYLCAWSVSVRGVGYTFGSGTRLTVV.

This clone was detected once. The gene calls are TRBV27 and TRBJ1-2; D is uncertain. Germline V gene lookup returns CDR1 MNHEY and CDR2 SMNVEV (reference sequence). This CDR3 spans 13 amino acids. V was shortened by 5 bases and J by 0 bases, with 7 bases between the two germline ends. The CDR3 sequence: CASSTASNYGYTF. CDR3 bases: TGTGCCAGCAGTACAGCCTCTAACTATGGCTACACCTTC.

The chain has TRBV7-9 and TRBJ1-5; no firm D call. V was pared by 3 bases and J by 7 bases, with 10 bases between. This CDR3 spans 13 amino acids. CDR1 is SEHNR and CDR2 is FQNEAQ in the germline V gene (reference sequence). The CDR3 coding sequence is TGTGCCAGCAGCTTTGAGGGCGGACAGCCCCAGCATTTT. This codes for CASSFEGGQPQHF. Drawing the rest from reference TRBV7-9 and TRBJ1-5, the complete variable domain is DTGVSQNPRHKITKRGQNVTFRCDPISEHNRLYWYRQTLGQGPEFLTYFQNEAQLEKSRLLSDRFSAERPKGSFSTLEIQRTEQGDSAMYLCASSFEGGQPQHFGDGTRLSIL.

The gene calls are TRBV5-1 and TRBJ2-7; D possibly corresponds to TRBD1 (7 bases). The length of the CDR3 is 14 residues. The V end lost 4 bases, the J end lost 3 bases, and 14 bases lay between the germline ends. Germline CDR1 SGHRS, CDR2 YFSETQ. The CDR3 reads CASSPRQGGYEQYF. The CDR3 coding sequence is TGCGCCAGCAGCCCTCGACAGGGAGGCTACGAGCAGTACTTC. Using reference TRBV5-1 and TRBJ2-7 for the parts outside the CDR3, the full variable domain is KAGVTQTPRYLIKTRGQQVTLSCSPISGHRSVSWYQQTPGQGLQFLFEYFSETQRNKGNFPGRFSGRQFSNSRSEMNVSTLELGDSALYLCASSPRQGGYEQYFGPGTRLTVT.

This sequence joins TRBV10-3 and TRBJ1-3; D not certain. Trimming removed 0 bases at V and 3 bases at J, with 3 bases between. The CDR3 covers 13 residues. Germline CDR1 is ENHRY and CDR2 is SYGVKD. The CDR3: CAISESGGNTIYF. The DNA for the CDR3 is TGTGCCATCAGTGAGTCGGGTGGAAACACCATATATTTT.

This clone showed up just a few times. CDR3 amino acids: CAWRTGGIMNTEAFF. The CDR3, as DNA: TGTGCCTGGAGGACAGGGGGGATCATGAACACTGAAGCTTTCTTT. The V gene is TRBV30, the J gene TRBJ1-1; 9 nucleotides line up with TRBD1. The CDR3 totals 15 residues. Germline V CDR1 and CDR2: GTSNPN, SVGIG (reference sequence). V shed 3 bases, J shed 0 bases, and the junction held 5 bases outside the gene matches.

The V call is TRBV7-9, the J call TRBJ2-7; no clear D. V was shortened by 1 base and J by 2 bases, with 9 bases between the two germline ends. The germline CDR1 and CDR2 sequences are SEHNR and FQNEAQ (reference sequence). There are 14 residues in the CDR3. CDR3 sequence (DNA): TGTGCCAGCAGCTTAGGTGGTACAACCTACGAGCAGTACTTC. Protein sequence: CASSLGGTTYEQYF.

V and J are TRBV20-1 and TRBJ2-7; D not resolved. CDR1 and CDR2 from the germline V gene are DFQATT and SNEGSKA (reference sequence). V lost 0 bases, J lost 5 bases, and 2 bases lay in between. The CDR3 spans 10 residues. The CDR3 loop is CSARDHEQYF. Here the CDR3 DNA reads TGCAGTGCTAGAGATCACGAGCAGTACTTC.

The chain links TRBV30 to TRBJ1-1; a possible D gene is TRBD1 (6 bases). The V end was cut by 4 bases, the J end by 0 bases, with 12 bases between. CDR1 and CDR2 (germline): GTSNPN, SVGIG (reference sequence). This CDR3 has 14 amino acids. CDR3 in amino acids: CAWIRTGMNTEAFF. CDR3 DNA: TGTGCCTGGATAAGAACAGGGATGAACACTGAAGCTTTCTTT. The full variable domain, completed using reference TRBV30 and TRBJ1-1, is SQTIHQWPATLVQPVGSPLSLECTVEGTSNPNLYWYRQAAGRGLQLLFYSVGIGQISSEVPQNLSASRPQDRQFILSSKKLLLSDSGFYLCAWIRTGMNTEAFFGQGTRLTVV.

V is TRBV5-1 and J is TRBJ2-3, with 9 bases matching TRBD2. Germline CDR1 and CDR2: SGHRS and YFSETQ. This CDR3 is built from 16 residues. Trimming at V came to 0 bases and at J to 1 base, leaving 3 bases not matched to a gene. In DNA, the CDR3 is TGCGCCAGCAGCTTGGAGGTAGCGGGGGGCACAGATACGCAGTATTTT. It codes for CASSLEVAGGTDTQYF.

The chain is built from TRBV5-4 and TRBJ2-3, with 8 nucleotides matching TRBD2. This CDR3 is 17 amino acids long. V trimming: 1 base; J trimming: 3 bases; junction bases outside the gene matches: 10. Germline values: CDR1 SGHNT, CDR2 YYREEE (reference sequence). This CDR3 is CASSLSHGGAGTDTQYF. For the CDR3, the DNA is TGTGCCAGCAGCTTGAGTCACGGGGGGGCGGGGACAGATACGCAGTATTTT.

This clone occurred a few times. The chain has TRBV9 and TRBJ2-1; D might be TRBD2 (6 bases). Trimming removed 4 bases from V and 5 bases from J, with 19 bases in between. Germline V gives CDR1 SGDLS, CDR2 YYNGEE. This CDR3 is 16 amino acids long. DNA for the CDR3: TGTGCCAGCAGCCCCCGACTAGGCGGCTTTAACAATGAGCAGTTCTTC. Amino acids: CASSPRLGGFNNEQFF.

The genes are TRBV5-6 and TRBJ2-3; 8 positions agree with TRBD2. There are 16 residues in the CDR3. V was pared by 3 bases and J by 2 bases, with 8 bases of the junction left unmatched. Germline V CDR1 and CDR2: SGHDT, YYEEEE. The CDR3 protein is CASSSYGGGPTDTQYF. The CDR3 nucleotides are TGTGCCAGCAGCTCGTATGGCGGGGGGCCCACAGATACGCAGTATTTT.

The V call is TRBV5-1, the J call TRBJ2-7; 8 bases align to TRBD1. Germline CDR1 SGHRS, CDR2 YFSETQ. The CDR3 runs to 16 residues. J lost 0 bases, V lost 6 bases, and 11 bases had no gene match. CDR3 region: CASTRLPGQASYEQYF. The CDR3, as DNA: TGCGCCAGCACAAGACTCCCGGGACAGGCCTCCTACGAGCAGTACTTC.

J is TRBJ1-1 and V is TRBV7-9; D gene ambiguous. The germline V gene has CDR1 SEHNR and CDR2 FQNEAQ (reference sequence). The CDR3 is 11 residues long. V lost 8 bases, J lost 6 bases, and 10 bases lay in between. CDR3 amino acids: CASSILPEAFF. The CDR3 region has the DNA TGTGCCAGCTCTATTTTACCTGAAGCTTTCTTT.

The chain has TRBV15 and TRBJ1-4, with TRBD1 matching 10 bases. The CDR3 is 16 amino acids. CDR1 LNHNV and CDR2 YYDKDF come from the germline V gene (reference sequence). Trimming removed 0 bases from V and 6 bases from J; junction bases left unmatched: 4. The DNA of the CDR3 is TGTGCCACCAGCAGAGATAAGGGGACAGGGGATGAAAAACTGTTTTTT. Its protein product is CATSRDKGTGDEKLFF.

The J gene is TRBJ2-2, the V gene TRBV21-1; the table's D call of TRBD2 was not tested on the DNA. TRBV21-1 is noted as a pseudogene. This CDR3 comprises 11 residues. The DNA for the CDR3 is TGTGCCAGCAGCTCCCCGGGGGAGCTGTTTTTT. This translates into CASSSPGELFF.

This clone showed up just a few times. Other nucleotide sequences from this sample produce the same CDR3. This chain connects TRBV9 to TRBJ2-7, with D perhaps TRBD2 (5 bases). This CDR3 is built from 14 residues. Trimming pared 0 bases from V and 0 bases from J, leaving 7 bases between. Germline CDR1 and CDR2: SGDLS and YYNGEE. The CDR3 nucleotides read TGTGCCAGCAGCGTAGGCGGGTTCTCCTACGAGCAGTACTTC. Its protein product is CASSVGGFSYEQYF.

This rearrangement joins TRBV7-9 to TRBJ2-7; no clear D gene. With 1 base removed from V and 4 bases from J, the gap between germline ends came to 8 bases. The CDR3 consists of 13 residues. CDR1 is SEHNR and CDR2 is FQNEAQ in the germline V gene (reference sequence). The CDR3 DNA sequence: TGTGCCAGCAGCTTAGGAGGCGGATACGAGCAGTACTTC. Amino acids: CASSLGGGYEQYF.

The chain has TRBV6-5 and TRBJ1-2; 8 nucleotides align to TRBD1. The ends lost 7 bases at V and 4 bases at J; junction bases unmatched: 11. CDR3 size: 15 residues. Germline V lookup: CDR1 MNHEY, CDR2 SVGAGI. CDR3 in amino acids: CASTFRDRPFYGYTF. Written as DNA, the CDR3 is TGTGCCAGCACCTTCCGGGACAGGCCCTTCTATGGCTACACCTTC.

This clone turned up a few times. The rearrangement uses TRBV5-6 and TRBJ1-4; D might be TRBD1 (6 bases). The CDR3 loop spans 14 amino acids. Trimming pared 4 bases from V and 6 bases from J, leaving 13 bases between. Looked up from germline, CDR1 is SGHDT and CDR2 is YYEEEE. CDR3 sequence: CASSRGGADEKLFF. The CDR3 nucleotides read TGTGCCAGCAGCCGCGGGGGCGCAGATGAAAAACTGTTTTTT.

This chain joins TRBV20-1 and TRBJ2-5; no clear D gene. The V gene's germline CDR1 is DFQATT and CDR2 SNEGSKA (reference sequence). CDR3 length: 11 amino acids. Trimming stripped 3 bases from V and 5 bases from J, with 7 bases between. CDR3 sequence: CSARQIETQYF. The CDR3 nucleotides read TGCAGTGCTAGGCAAATCGAGACCCAGTACTTC.